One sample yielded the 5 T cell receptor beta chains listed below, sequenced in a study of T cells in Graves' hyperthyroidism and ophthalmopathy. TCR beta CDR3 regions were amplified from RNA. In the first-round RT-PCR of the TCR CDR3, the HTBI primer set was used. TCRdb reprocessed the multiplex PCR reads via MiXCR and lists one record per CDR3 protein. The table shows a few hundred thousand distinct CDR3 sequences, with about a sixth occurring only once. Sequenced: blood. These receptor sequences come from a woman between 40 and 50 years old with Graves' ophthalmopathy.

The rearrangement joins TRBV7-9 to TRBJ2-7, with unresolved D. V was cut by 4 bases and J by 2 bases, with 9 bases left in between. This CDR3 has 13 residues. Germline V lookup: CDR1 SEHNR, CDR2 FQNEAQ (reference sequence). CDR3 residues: CASSSQKTYEQYF. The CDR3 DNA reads TGTGCCAGCAGCTCACAGAAAACCTACGAGCAGTACTTC.

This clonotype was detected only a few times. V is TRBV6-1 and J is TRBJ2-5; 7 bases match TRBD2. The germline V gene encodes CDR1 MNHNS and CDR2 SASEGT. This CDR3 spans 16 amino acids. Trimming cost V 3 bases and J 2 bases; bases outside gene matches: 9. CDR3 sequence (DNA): TGTGCCAGCAGTGAGTTGGCTAGCGGTCATCAAGAGACCCAGTACTTC. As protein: CASSELASGHQETQYF.

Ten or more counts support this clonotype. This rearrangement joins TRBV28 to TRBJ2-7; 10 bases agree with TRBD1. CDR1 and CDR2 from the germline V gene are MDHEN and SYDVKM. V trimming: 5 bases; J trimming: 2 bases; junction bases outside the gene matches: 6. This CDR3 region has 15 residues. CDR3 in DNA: TGTGCCAGCAGTCCCCGGACAGGGGGGGCCTACGAGCAGTACTTC. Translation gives CASSPRTGGAYEQYF.

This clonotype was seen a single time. CDR3 sequence reads: CASTSDRDNTEAFF. The CDR3 bases are TGTGCCAGTACCTCGGACAGGGATAACACTGAAGCTTTCTTT. This chain uses TRBV19 with TRBJ1-1, with 8 bases fitting TRBD1. The CDR3 has 14 residues. The V gene end was trimmed by 7 bases and the J gene end by 2 bases; junction bases not matched to a gene: 6. Germline values: CDR1 LNHDA, CDR2 SQIVND (reference sequence).

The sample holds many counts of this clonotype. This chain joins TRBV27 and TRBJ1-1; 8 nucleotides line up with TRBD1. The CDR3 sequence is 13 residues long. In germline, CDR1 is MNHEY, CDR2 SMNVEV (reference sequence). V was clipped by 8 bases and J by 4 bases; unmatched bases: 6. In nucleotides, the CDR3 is TGTGCCAGCGCCTACAGGGGGACCACTGAAGCTTTCTTT. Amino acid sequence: CASAYRGTTEAFF.